The rows below give T cell receptor beta chains drawn from one sample of a study of blood T cell repertoires in COVID-19. Using immunoSEQ multiplex PCR, the repertoire was profiled, and TCRdb retains in-frame clones only, with some absent. This sample has over 200,000 clones; approximately 84% occur once, and the top ten carry roughly 12%. Input material: peripheral blood. Source of these receptors: a man aged 50 to 59 with COVID-19, enrolled during active disease. Both conserved end residues are part of each CDR3. The order of the fields is D gene, J gene, clone size, V gene, CDR3 DNA, CDR3 protein. D genes are given only for firm matches. A row's size may be missing; if present it is once, few, many or a size class.

D: .
J: TRBJ2-1
size: .
V: TRBV3-1/TRBV3-2
DNA: TGTGCCAGCAGCCCCCCCCCGGGAAGCTTTGAGCAGTTCTTC
CDR3: CASSPPPGSFEQFF

D: TRBD2
J: TRBJ2-1
size: .
V: TRBV19
DNA: TGTGCCAGTAGTTCTACTAGCGGGACTTACAATGAGCAGTTCTTC
CDR3: CASSSTSGTYNEQFF

D: TRBD2
J: TRBJ2-1
size: .
V: TRBV14
DNA: TGTGCCAGCAGCCAGAGGAGCGGGGGGTATCCCGTGGGCAATGAGCAGTTCTTC
CDR3: CASSQRSGGYPVGNEQFF

D: .
J: TRBJ1-5
size: .
V: TRBV5-5
DNA: TGTGCCAGCAGCTCCTATAGTAGCAATCAGCCCCAGCATTTT
CDR3: CASSSYSSNQPQHF

D: TRBD2
J: TRBJ2-2
size: .
V: TRBV7-9
DNA: TGTGCCAGCAGCCCACCCGGGACTAGCGGGCCGAACACCGGGGAGCTGTTTTTT
CDR3: CASSPPGTSGPNTGELFF

D: TRBD2
J: TRBJ2-1
size: .
V: TRBV11-3
DNA: TGTGCCAGCAGCCCCCGGACTAGCGGGAGTTTAAATGAGCAGTTCTTC
CDR3: CASSPRTSGSLNEQFF

D: TRBD2
J: TRBJ2-5
size: .
V: TRBV7-3
DNA: TGTGCCAGCAGCTCCTCGGGGGGGGGAGGTCGACAAGAGACCCAGTACTTC
CDR3: CASSSSGGGGRQETQYF

D: TRBD2
J: TRBJ2-4
size: .
V: TRBV11-1
DNA: TGTGCCAGCAGCTTAGGGGCGGGAGAAGCCAAAAACATTCAGTACTTC
CDR3: CASSLGAGEAKNIQYF

D: .
J: TRBJ1-1
size: .
V: TRBV18
DNA: TGTGCCAGCTCACCGGCCCTGGGAGATACTGAAGCTTTCTTT
CDR3: CASSPALGDTEAFF

D: .
J: TRBJ1-2
size: .
V: TRBV7-9
DNA: TGTGCCAGCAGCTTAGAGTCAGGGGTATCGGGAGGCTACACCTTC
CDR3: CASSLESGVSGGYTF

D: TRBD1
J: TRBJ1-1
size: many
V: TRBV5-5
DNA: TGTGCCAGCAGCTTGGGAGGCAGGGGGGACACTGAAGCTTTCTTT
CDR3: CASSLGGRGDTEAFF

D: .
J: TRBJ2-1
size: .
V: TRBV29-1
DNA: TGCAGCGCCCCAAACAGGGCCAGAGACAATGAGCAGTTCTTC
CDR3: CSAPNRARDNEQFF

D: TRBD2
J: TRBJ2-7
size: .
V: TRBV2
DNA: TGTGCCAGCAGATTCCTAGCGGGGGTAATCTACGAGCAGTACTTC
CDR3: CASRFLAGVIYEQYF

D: TRBD1
J: TRBJ2-7
size: few
V: TRBV18
DNA: TGTGCCAGCTCACCGGGGGACAGATACTCCTACGAGCAGTACTTC
CDR3: CASSPGDRYSYEQYF

D: TRBD1
J: TRBJ2-2
size: .
V: TRBV24-1
DNA: TGTGCCACCAGTGAAGGGACAGGGTTCACCGGGGAGCTGTTTTTT
CDR3: CATSEGTGFTGELFF

D: TRBD1
J: TRBJ1-6
size: .
V: TRBV18
DNA: TGTGCCAGCTCACAGGGACAGGGGGATTCACCCCTCCACTTT
CDR3: CASSQGQGDSPLHF

D: .
J: TRBJ1-2
size: .
V: TRBV15
DNA: TGTGCCACCAGCACAAAAAAAACAGCTAACTATGGCTACACCTTC
CDR3: CATSTKKTANYGYTF

D: .
J: TRBJ2-7
size: .
V: TRBV9
DNA: TGTGCCAGCCTGGCCCCATACGAGCAGTACTTC
CDR3: CASLAPYEQYF

D: .
J: TRBJ2-2
size: .
V: TRBV27
DNA: TGTGCCAGCAGTTTCACGGGGTCCACCACCGGGGAGCTGTTTTTT
CDR3: CASSFTGSTTGELFF

D: TRBD1
J: TRBJ1-2
size: once
V: TRBV6-2/TRBV6-3
DNA: TGTGCCAGCAGCGAACCGGGACAGACTAACTATGGCTACACCTTC
CDR3: CASSEPGQTNYGYTF

D: TRBD1
J: TRBJ2-7
size: .
V: TRBV30
DNA: TGTGCCTGGAGTGTACAGGGGGCGTACGAGCAGTACTTC
CDR3: CAWSVQGAYEQYF

D: TRBD1
J: TRBJ1-1
size: .
V: TRBV6-5
DNA: TGTGCCAGCAATGCCAGGGGGCGAACTGAAGCTTTCTTT
CDR3: CASNARGRTEAFF

D: .
J: TRBJ2-5
size: .
V: TRBV24-1
DNA: TGTGCCACCAGTGATCGCTCGGAGGGGCGAGAGACCCAGTACTTC
CDR3: CATSDRSEGRETQYF

D: TRBD2
J: TRBJ2-7
size: .
V: TRBV9
DNA: TGTGCCAGCAGCGTAGGGCTAGCGGGACCCTACGAGCAGTACTTC
CDR3: CASSVGLAGPYEQYF

D: TRBD1
J: TRBJ2-7
size: few
V: TRBV5-1
DNA: TGCGCCAGCAGCGTAACAGGGGTTCTCTACGAGCAGTACTTC
CDR3: CASSVTGVLYEQYF

D: TRBD2
J: TRBJ2-3
size: few
V: TRBV10-3
DNA: TGTGCCATCAGTGATGGGCTAGCGGGCACCCTTAGCACAGATACGCAGTATTTT
CDR3: CAISDGLAGTLSTDTQYF

D: .
J: TRBJ1-4
size: .
V: TRBV4-3
DNA: TGCGCCAGCAGCCAAGATCAGGGCCTCTTCGAAAAACTGTTTTTT
CDR3: CASSQDQGLFEKLFF

D: .
J: TRBJ1-2
size: .
V: TRBV5-1
DNA: TGCGCCAGCAGCTTGGCTGATAACAGTAACTATGGCTACACCTTC
CDR3: CASSLADNSNYGYTF

D: TRBD2
J: TRBJ2-5
size: .
V: TRBV7-9
DNA: TGTGCCAGCAGCTTATACGTAGCGGGGGATGGGACCCAGTACTTC
CDR3: CASSLYVAGDGTQYF

D: TRBD1
J: TRBJ2-7
size: .
V: TRBV19
DNA: TGTGCCAGTAGATCCAGTACCCAAGCCGGGACAGGGGACTACGAGCAGTACTTC
CDR3: CASRSSTQAGTGDYEQYF